Listed below are T cell receptor beta chains from one sample, sequenced in a study of shared clonotypes between healthy human individuals. The repertoire was sequenced with immunoSEQ multiplex PCR; TCRdb's copy has only in-frame clones and lacks some. Counted here are some 2,000,000 clones, roughly 95% occurring once; the ten biggest clones make up approximately 1.2%. Sequencing used naive CD8+ T cells sorted from blood. The source is a man younger than 35 in good health. Both conserved end residues are part of each CDR3. Fields, in order: CDR3 protein, CDR3 DNA, V gene, J gene, D gene, clone size, CDR3 length. D genes are given only for firm matches. Clone sizes are given selectively: once, few, many, or a class where the clone is expanded.

CASSYTSGSSYEQYF,TGTGCCAGCAGCTACACTAGCGGGAGCTCCTACGAGCAGTACTTC,TRBV11-2,TRBJ2-7,TRBD2,once,15
CASSEAGAGNQPQHF,TGTGCCAGCAGTGAAGCTGGGGCGGGCAATCAGCCCCAGCATTTT,TRBV2,TRBJ1-5,-,-,15
CASSPRTPGNEQFF,TGTGCCAGCAGCCCCCGGACTCCGGGCAATGAGCAGTTCTTC,TRBV7-6,TRBJ2-1,-,-,14
CASSQDLQGISYEQYF,TGTGCCAGCAGCCAAGACCTACAGGGAATCTCCTACGAGCAGTACTTC,TRBV4-2,TRBJ2-7,-,-,16
CASSRTGAYEQYF,TGTGCCAGCAGCCGGACAGGCGCCTACGAGCAGTACTTC,TRBV14,TRBJ2-7,TRBD1,-,13
CASTDYGTVSYNEQFF,TGTGCCAGCACCGACTACGGGACAGTCTCCTACAATGAGCAGTTCTTC,TRBV11-2,TRBJ2-1,TRBD1,-,16
CASSQDMTRWADTQYF,TGCGCCAGCAGCCAAGATATGACCAGGTGGGCAGATACGCAGTATTTT,TRBV4-1,TRBJ2-3,-,-,16
CASSFEHSGTRETQYF,TGTGCCAGCAGCTTTGAACATTCGGGGACCCGGGAGACCCAGTACTTC,TRBV7-9,TRBJ2-5,-,-,16
CASSFGTVVFEETQYF,TGTGCCAGCAGCTTCGGGACAGTTGTTTTTGAAGAGACCCAGTACTTC,TRBV7-9,TRBJ2-5,TRBD1,-,16
CASSLLGFSYEQYF,TGTGCCAGCAGTTTGTTGGGCTTCTCCTACGAGCAGTACTTC,TRBV28,TRBJ2-7,-,-,14
CASSPRDMYAEAFF,TGCGCCAGCAGCCCCCGGGACATGTACGCTGAAGCTTTCTTT,TRBV4-1,TRBJ1-1,-,-,14
CASSYPGADTQYF,TGTGCCAGCAGTTACCCGGGCGCAGATACGCAGTATTTT,TRBV6-5,TRBJ2-3,-,once,13
CASSQRPSGSIGEQFF,TGTGCCAGCAGCCAGCGCCCTAGCGGGAGCATAGGGGAGCAGTTCTTC,TRBV7-9,TRBJ2-1,TRBD2,-,16
CASSLGTSGTLYNEQFF,TGTGCCAGCAGCTTAGGGACTAGCGGGACCCTATACAATGAGCAGTTCTTC,TRBV11-2,TRBJ2-1,TRBD2,-,17
CASSLTGAREQYF,TGTGCCAGCAGCTTGACGGGGGCGCGGGAGCAGTACTTC,TRBV5-8,TRBJ2-7,-,once,13
CASSLNYYDEQYF,TGCGCCAGCAGCTTAAACTACTACGACGAGCAGTACTTC,TRBV5-1,TRBJ2-7,-,-,13
CASSPFGGVGNEQFF,TGTGCCAGCAGCCCCTTTGGGGGGGTAGGAAATGAGCAGTTCTTC,TRBV7-9,TRBJ2-1,TRBD2,-,15
CASSFWGSYNEQFF,TGTGCCAGCAGTTTCTGGGGATCCTACAATGAGCAGTTCTTC,TRBV27,TRBJ2-1,-,-,14
CASSTDRAGANVLTF,TGTGCCAGTAGTACCGACAGGGCTGGGGCCAACGTCCTGACTTTC,TRBV19,TRBJ2-6,TRBD1,-,15
CASSYSQGMAYEQYF,TGTGCCAGCAGTTACTCACAGGGGATGGCCTACGAGCAGTACTTC,TRBV6-5,TRBJ2-7,TRBD1,-,15
CASSFHVSGGSDTQYF,TGTGCCAGCAGTTTCCATGTTAGCGGGGGATCAGATACGCAGTATTTT,TRBV28,TRBJ2-3,TRBD2,-,16
CASSLVSPAGANVLTF,TGTGCCAGCAGTTTGGTGTCCCCGGCTGGGGCCAACGTCCTGACTTTC,TRBV27,TRBJ2-6,-,-,16
CASTLGGGTDTQYF,TGTGCCAGCACCCTCGGAGGCGGCACAGATACGCAGTATTTT,TRBV9,TRBJ2-3,-,-,14
CASTPGGEQYF,TGTGCCAGCACCCCCGGCGGCGAGCAGTACTTC,TRBV7-8,TRBJ2-7,-,-,11
CASSPQDGGQTDTQYF,TGTGCCAGCAGCCCTCAGGATGGGGGGCAAACAGATACGCAGTATTTT,TRBV9,TRBJ2-3,-,-,16
CASSYSPNGWTEAFF,TGTGCCAGCAGTTACTCGCCAAACGGTTGGACTGAAGCTTTCTTT,TRBV6-5,TRBJ1-1,-,-,15
CASSIGGGINEQFF,TGTGCCAGTAGTATAGGAGGGGGGATCAATGAGCAGTTCTTC,TRBV19,TRBJ2-1,-,-,14
CASSIVARSNYGYTF,TGTGCCAGTAGTATAGTCGCCAGGTCGAACTATGGCTACACCTTC,TRBV19,TRBJ1-2,-,-,15
CASSKTTGPESPLHF,TGTGCCAGCAGCAAAACTACAGGACCCGAATCACCCCTCCACTTT,TRBV5-6,TRBJ1-6,-,-,15
CASSGGAQNIQYF,TGTGCCAGCTCGGGGGGGGCACAAAACATTCAGTACTTC,TRBV13,TRBJ2-4,TRBD2,-,13
CASGGQAYTYNEQFF,TGTGCCAGCGGTGGACAGGCGTATACCTACAATGAGCAGTTCTTC,TRBV27,TRBJ2-1,TRBD1,-,15
CASSQGTDYGYTF,TGCGCCAGCAGCCAGGGGACAGACTATGGCTACACCTTC,TRBV5-1,TRBJ1-2,TRBD1,-,13
CAWSPDTFAEAFF,TGTGCCTGGAGTCCTGACACGTTCGCGGAAGCTTTCTTT,TRBV30,TRBJ1-1,-,once,13
CATSTTPGTGVINYGYTF,TGTGCCACCAGCACCACCCCCGGGACAGGGGTCATTAACTATGGCTACACCTTC,TRBV15,TRBJ1-2,TRBD1,-,18
CASSQIQAGTDTQYF,TGCGCCAGCAGCCAAATACAGGCCGGCACAGATACGCAGTATTTT,TRBV4-1,TRBJ2-3,-,-,15